The T cell receptor (beta chain) under discussion was sequenced for a study of post-analysis software for immune sequencing data. Study information: Patients with relapsing-remitting, secondary progressive and progressive-relapsing multiple sclerosis courses were all represented.

The library was made from cDNA and included unique molecular identifiers. T cells, roughly 0.85 to 10 million of them, yielded approximately 530,000 cDNA molecules. In TCRdb, the PCR reads were re-called with MiXCR into one record per CDR3 protein. Of 650,000 to 850,000 distinct CDR3 sequences listed, around 45% are singletons. Study results and limitations: Controls showed lower frequencies than patients for several TRBV segments, and TRBV5-6, TRBV5-1 and TRBV20-1 were among these. Diversity measured as normalized Chao1 was significantly lower in multiple sclerosis patients than in controls. Samples sharing a preparation batch grouped tightly together when assessed by F measure.

Points on this clonotype: Its antigen is undetermined.

Germline V lookup: CDR1 DFQATT, CDR2 SNEGSKA (reference sequence). The CDR3 covers 11 residues. J lost 6 bases, V lost 7 bases, and 6 bases had no gene match. The sequencing input was blood. The source is a girl between 5 and 17 years old with multiple sclerosis. The chain recombines TRBV20-1 with TRBJ2-7; 7 bases are shared with TRBD2. DNA for the CDR3: TGCAGTGGAGGGCGGGGGAGCGAGCAGTACTTC. Its translation is CSGGRGSEQYF.